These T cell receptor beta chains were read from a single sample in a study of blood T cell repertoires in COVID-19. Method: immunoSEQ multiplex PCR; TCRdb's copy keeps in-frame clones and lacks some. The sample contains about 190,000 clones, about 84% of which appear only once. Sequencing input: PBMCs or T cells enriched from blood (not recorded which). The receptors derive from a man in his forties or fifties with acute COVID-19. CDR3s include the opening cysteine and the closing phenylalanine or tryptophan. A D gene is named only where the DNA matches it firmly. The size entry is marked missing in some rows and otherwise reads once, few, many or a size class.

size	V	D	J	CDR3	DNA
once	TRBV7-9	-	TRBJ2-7	CASRPPWGLAGEQYF	TGTGCCAGCCGCCCGCCGTGGGGCCTGGCGGGGGAGCAGTACTTC
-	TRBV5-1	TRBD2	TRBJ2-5	CASSRREVVETQYF	TGCGCCAGCAGTCGGCGGGAGGTCGTAGAGACCCAGTACTTC
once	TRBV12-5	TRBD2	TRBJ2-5	CASGTGTSYQETQYF	TGTGCTAGTGGAACTGGGACTAGCTATCAAGAGACCCAGTACTTC
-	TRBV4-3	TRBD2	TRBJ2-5	CASSRGTKEETQYF	TGCGCCAGCAGCCGAGGGACTAAGGAAGAGACCCAGTACTTC
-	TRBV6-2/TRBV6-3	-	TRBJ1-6	CASSLPGGASPLHF	TGTGCCAGCAGTCTGCCCGGGGGAGCTTCACCCCTCCACTTT
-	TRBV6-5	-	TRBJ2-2	CASSYFGETGELFF	TGTGCCAGCAGTTACTTCGGGGAGACCGGGGAGCTGTTTTTT
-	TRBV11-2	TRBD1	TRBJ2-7	CASSSKYRGRVVYEQYF	TGTGCCAGCAGCTCAAAATACAGGGGGCGAGTCGTCTACGAGCAGTACTTC
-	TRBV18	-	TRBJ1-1	CASSPITTVPEAFF	TGTGCCAGCTCACCAATAACGACAGTCCCAGAAGCTTTCTTT
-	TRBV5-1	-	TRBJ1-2	CASSLEGTGRGYTF	TGCGCCAGCAGCTTGGAGGGCACAGGGAGAGGCTACACCTTC
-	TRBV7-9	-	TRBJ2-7	CASSLPGGEQYF	TGTGCCAGCAGCCTACCAGGGGGGGAGCAGTACTTC
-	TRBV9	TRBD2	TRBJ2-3	CASSSGTSGINTQYF	TGTGCCAGCAGCTCCGGGACTAGCGGTATAAATACGCAGTATTTT